A selection of T cell receptor beta chains follows, all from one sample in a study of CD4+ T cells in melanoma. Using immunoSEQ multiplex PCR, the repertoire was profiled, and TCRdb retains in-frame clones only, with some absent. The sample records some 110,000 clones, around 92% being singletons. The sequencing input was peripheral blood. These receptor sequences come from a human donor with melanoma. Each CDR3 is given with its conserved first and last residue. D genes are given only for firm matches. Size values are once, few and many counts, or a class for expanded clones, and some rows have none.

TRBJ2-1	TRBV9	TRBD2	NA	CASSVSAGAYNEQFF	TGTGCCAGCAGCGTGTCAGCGGGAGCGTACAATGAGCAGTTCTTC
TRBJ1-2	TRBV6-1	TRBD1	NA	CASSEAGTGSYGYTF	TGTGCCAGCAGTGAAGCGGGGACAGGGAGCTATGGCTACACCTTC
TRBJ2-7	TRBV19	TRBD1	NA	CASSPISGTGVYEQYF	TGTGCCAGTAGTCCCATTTCCGGGACAGGAGTCTACGAGCAGTACTTC
TRBJ1-2	TRBV5-4	NA	NA	CASSLGGNYGYTF	TGTGCCAGCAGCTTGGGCGGTAACTATGGCTACACCTTC
TRBJ2-1	TRBV28	NA	NA	CASSFNYNEQFF	TGTGCCAGCAGTTTTAACTACAATGAGCAGTTCTTC
TRBJ2-1	TRBV9	NA	NA	CASSRTSSISYNEQFF	TGTGCCAGCAGCCGTACTAGCTCCATCTCCTACAATGAGCAGTTCTTC
TRBJ2-5	TRBV9	TRBD2	NA	CASSMGGEGTQYF	TGTGCCAGCAGCATGGGAGGGGAGGGGACCCAGTACTTC
TRBJ2-2	TRBV5-1	NA	NA	CASSLEFKTGELFF	TGCGCCAGCAGCTTAGAGTTTAAGACCGGGGAGCTGTTTTTT
TRBJ2-2	TRBV4-3	TRBD1	NA	CASSQDGQGAGTGELFF	TGCGCCAGCAGCCAAGATGGGCAGGGGGCTGGCACCGGGGAGCTGTTTTTT
TRBJ1-5	TRBV2	NA	NA	CASTGPAGLGQPQHF	TGTGCCAGCACCGGTCCCGCAGGACTCGGTCAGCCCCAGCATTTT
TRBJ1-5	TRBV27	NA	NA	CASRGTAQVPQHF	TGTGCCAGCAGGGGGACGGCACAAGTGCCCCAGCATTTT
TRBJ1-3	TRBV19	TRBD1	NA	CASSPFGTATSGNTIYF	TGTGCCAGTAGTCCTTTCGGGACAGCTACCTCTGGAAACACCATATATTTT
TRBJ1-6	TRBV10-2	NA	NA	CASSLPGSDSPLHF	TGCGCCAGCAGTCTCCCAGGGTCGGATTCACCCCTCCACTTT
TRBJ2-7	TRBV5-8	NA	NA	CASSLKWLVSDEQYF	TGTGCCAGCAGCTTGAAATGGTTGGTTTCCGACGAGCAGTACTTC
TRBJ2-1	TRBV7-3	NA	NA	CASSLRVVSSYNEQFF	TGTGCCAGCAGCTTACGTGTGGTTAGCTCCTACAATGAGCAGTTCTTC
TRBJ1-4	TRBV2	NA	NA	CASSGRSRTSEKLFF	TGTGCCAGCAGTGGAAGGTCCAGGACCAGCGAAAAACTGTTTTTT
TRBJ1-5	TRBV30	NA	NA	CAWSQGQLNQPQHF	TGTGCCTGGAGTCAGGGGCAGCTCAATCAGCCCCAGCATTTT
TRBJ1-1	TRBV28	NA	NA	CASTVQGLGDTEAFF	TGTGCCAGCACGGTTCAGGGGCTTGGGGACACTGAAGCTTTCTTT
TRBJ1-6	TRBV19	NA	NA	CASSMTRGYPPLHF	TGTGCCAGTAGTATGACGAGGGGCTATCCGCCCCTCCACTTT
TRBJ2-3	TRBV28	NA	NA	CASSPLTVPDTQYF	TGTGCCAGCAGTCCTTTGACAGTACCAGATACGCAGTATTTT
TRBJ2-1	TRBV7-2	TRBD2	NA	CASSLGGSLREQFF	TGTGCCAGCAGCTTGGGCGGGAGTCTGCGGGAGCAGTTCTTC
TRBJ1-5	TRBV5-1	NA	NA	CASSSSGSPYQPQHF	TGCGCCAGCAGCTCCTCCGGAAGTCCCTATCAGCCCCAGCATTTT
TRBJ2-2	TRBV27	TRBD1	once	CASRGTVNTGELFF	TGTGCCAGCAGGGGGACAGTGAACACCGGGGAGCTGTTTTTT
TRBJ2-5	TRBV5-4	NA	NA	CASSFKRSNHETQYF	TGTGCCAGCAGCTTCAAGCGATCGAACCACGAGACCCAGTACTTC
TRBJ2-3	TRBV28	TRBD2	NA	CASSLPGGNDTQYF	TGTGCCAGCAGTTTACCGGGAGGAAATGATACGCAGTATTTT
TRBJ2-7	TRBV6-5	NA	NA	CASSYSFSTPREQYF	TGTGCCAGCAGTTACTCGTTCAGTACTCCTCGAGAGCAGTACTTC